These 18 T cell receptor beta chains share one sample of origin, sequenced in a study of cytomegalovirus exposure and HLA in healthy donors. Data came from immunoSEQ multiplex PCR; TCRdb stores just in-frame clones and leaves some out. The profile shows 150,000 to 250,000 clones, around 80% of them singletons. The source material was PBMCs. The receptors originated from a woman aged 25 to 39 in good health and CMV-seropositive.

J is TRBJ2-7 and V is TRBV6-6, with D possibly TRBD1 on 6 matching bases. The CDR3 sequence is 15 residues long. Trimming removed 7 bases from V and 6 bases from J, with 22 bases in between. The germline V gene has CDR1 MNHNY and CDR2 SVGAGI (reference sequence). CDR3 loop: CASNPLWDTPREQYF. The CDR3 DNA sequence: TGTGCCAGCAACCCACTCTGGGACACCCCACGCGAGCAGTACTTC.

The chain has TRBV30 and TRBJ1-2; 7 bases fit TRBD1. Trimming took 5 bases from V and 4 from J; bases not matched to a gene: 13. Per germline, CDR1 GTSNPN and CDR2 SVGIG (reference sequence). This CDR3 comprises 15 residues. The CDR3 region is CAWYRTGTAIYGYTF. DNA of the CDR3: TGTGCCTGGTACAGGACCGGGACAGCTATCTATGGCTACACCTTC.

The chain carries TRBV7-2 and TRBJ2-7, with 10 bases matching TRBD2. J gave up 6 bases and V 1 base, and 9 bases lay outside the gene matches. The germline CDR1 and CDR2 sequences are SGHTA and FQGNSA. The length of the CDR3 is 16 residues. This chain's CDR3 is CASSLDGVLAGVEQYF. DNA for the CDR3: TGTGCCAGCAGCTTAGATGGGGTTCTAGCGGGAGTCGAGCAGTACTTC.

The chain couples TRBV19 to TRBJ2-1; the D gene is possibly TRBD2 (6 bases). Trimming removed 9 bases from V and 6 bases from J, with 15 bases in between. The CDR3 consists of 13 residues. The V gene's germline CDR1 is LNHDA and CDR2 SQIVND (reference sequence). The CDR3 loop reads CASQSTGGNEQFF. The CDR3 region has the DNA TGTGCCAGCCAATCCACCGGGGGCAATGAGCAGTTCTTC.

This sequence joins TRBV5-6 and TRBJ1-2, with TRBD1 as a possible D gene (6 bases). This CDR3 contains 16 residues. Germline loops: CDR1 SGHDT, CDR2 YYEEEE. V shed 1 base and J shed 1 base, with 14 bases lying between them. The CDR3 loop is CASSLRRSGVNYGYTF. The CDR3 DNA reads TGTGCCAGCAGCTTGAGGAGGTCAGGGGTTAACTATGGCTACACCTTC.

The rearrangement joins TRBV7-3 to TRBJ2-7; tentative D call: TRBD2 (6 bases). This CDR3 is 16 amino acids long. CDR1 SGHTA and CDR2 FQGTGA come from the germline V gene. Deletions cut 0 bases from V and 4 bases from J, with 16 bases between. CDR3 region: CASSLTGLATGYEQYF. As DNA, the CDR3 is TGTGCCAGCAGCTTAACAGGTCTAGCGACCGGGTACGAGCAGTACTTC.

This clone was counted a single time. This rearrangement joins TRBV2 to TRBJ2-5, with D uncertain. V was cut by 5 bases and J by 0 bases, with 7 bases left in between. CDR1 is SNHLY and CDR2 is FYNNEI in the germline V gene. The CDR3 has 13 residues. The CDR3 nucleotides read TGTGCCAGCAGTCCCCCCTACCAAGAGACCCAGTACTTC. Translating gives CASSPPYQETQYF.

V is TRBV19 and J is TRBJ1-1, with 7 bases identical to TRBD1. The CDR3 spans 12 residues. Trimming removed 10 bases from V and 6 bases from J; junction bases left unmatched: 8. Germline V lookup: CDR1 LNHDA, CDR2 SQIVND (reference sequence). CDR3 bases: TGTGCCACCACGACAGGGATGGCTGAAGCTTTCTTT. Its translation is CATTTGMAEAFF.

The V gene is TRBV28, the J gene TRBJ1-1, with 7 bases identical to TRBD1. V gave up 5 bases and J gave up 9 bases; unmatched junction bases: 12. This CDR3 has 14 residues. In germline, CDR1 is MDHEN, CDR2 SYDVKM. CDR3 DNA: TGTGCCAGCAGTACAACAGGGGATAGAGGTAAAGCTTTCTTT. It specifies CASSTTGDRGKAFF.

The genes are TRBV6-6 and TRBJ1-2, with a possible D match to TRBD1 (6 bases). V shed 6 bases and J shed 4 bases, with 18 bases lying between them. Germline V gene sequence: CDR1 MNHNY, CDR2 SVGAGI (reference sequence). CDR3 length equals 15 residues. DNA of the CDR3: TGTGCCAGCAGATACACAGGGCTGGATTTCTATGGCTACACCTTC. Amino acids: CASRYTGLDFYGYTF.

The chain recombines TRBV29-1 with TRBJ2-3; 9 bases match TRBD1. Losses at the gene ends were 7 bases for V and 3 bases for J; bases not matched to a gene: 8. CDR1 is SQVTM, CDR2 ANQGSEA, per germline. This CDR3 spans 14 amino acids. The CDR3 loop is CSAGEGQGTDTQYF. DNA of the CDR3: TGCAGCGCCGGGGAGGGACAGGGAACAGATACGCAGTATTTT.

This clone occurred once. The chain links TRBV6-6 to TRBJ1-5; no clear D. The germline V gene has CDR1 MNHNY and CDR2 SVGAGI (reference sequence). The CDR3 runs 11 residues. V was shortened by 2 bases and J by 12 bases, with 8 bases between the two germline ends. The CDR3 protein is CASSYASGQHF. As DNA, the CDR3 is TGTGCCAGCAGTTACGCCAGTGGCCAGCATTTT.

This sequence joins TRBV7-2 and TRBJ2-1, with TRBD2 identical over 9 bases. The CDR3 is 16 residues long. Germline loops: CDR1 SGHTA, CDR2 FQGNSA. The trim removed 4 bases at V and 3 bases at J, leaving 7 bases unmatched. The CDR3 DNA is TGTGCCAGCAGCTCCTCTCCAGCGGGGGGCTACAATGAGCAGTTCTTC. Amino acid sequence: CASSSSPAGGYNEQFF.

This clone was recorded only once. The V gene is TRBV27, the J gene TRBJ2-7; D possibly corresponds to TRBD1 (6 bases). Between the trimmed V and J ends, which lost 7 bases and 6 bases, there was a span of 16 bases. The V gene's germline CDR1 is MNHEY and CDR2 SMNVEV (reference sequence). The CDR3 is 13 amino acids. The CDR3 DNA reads TGTGCCAGCATTCCACAGGGTTATGGCGAGCAGTACTTC. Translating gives CASIPQGYGEQYF.

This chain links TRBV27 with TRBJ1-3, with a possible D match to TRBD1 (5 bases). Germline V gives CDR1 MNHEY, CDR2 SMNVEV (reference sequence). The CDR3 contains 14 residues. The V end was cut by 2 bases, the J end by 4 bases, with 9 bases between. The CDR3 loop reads CASSLGGSGNTIYF. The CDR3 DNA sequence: TGTGCCAGCAGTTTAGGGGGGTCCGGAAACACCATATATTTT.

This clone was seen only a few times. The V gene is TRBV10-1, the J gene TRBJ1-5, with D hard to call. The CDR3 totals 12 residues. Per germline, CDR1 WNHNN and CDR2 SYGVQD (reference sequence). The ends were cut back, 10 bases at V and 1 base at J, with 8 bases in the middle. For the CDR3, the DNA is TGCGCCACCTCGACAAGCAATCAGCCCCAGCATTTT. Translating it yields CATSTSNQPQHF.

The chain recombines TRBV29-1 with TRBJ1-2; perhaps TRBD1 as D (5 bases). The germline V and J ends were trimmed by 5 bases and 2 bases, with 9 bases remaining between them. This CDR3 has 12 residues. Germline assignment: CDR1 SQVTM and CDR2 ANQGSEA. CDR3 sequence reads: CSVSRGNYGYTF. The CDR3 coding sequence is TGCAGCGTTTCTAGGGGAAACTATGGCTACACCTTC.

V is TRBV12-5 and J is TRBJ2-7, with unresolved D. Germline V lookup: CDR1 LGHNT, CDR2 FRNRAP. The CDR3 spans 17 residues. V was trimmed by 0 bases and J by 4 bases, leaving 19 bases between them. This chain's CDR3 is CASGLVIRMGTSYEQYF. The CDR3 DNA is TGTGCTAGTGGTTTGGTTATTCGTATGGGCACCTCATACGAGCAGTACTTC. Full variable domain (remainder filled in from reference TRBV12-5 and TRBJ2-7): DARVTQTPRHKVTEMGQEVTMRCQPILGHNTVFWYRQTMMQGLELLAYFRNRAPLDDSGMPKDRFSAEMPDATLATLKIQPSEPRDSAVYFCASGLVIRMGTSYEQYFGPGTRLTVT.